The rows below give T cell receptor beta chains drawn from one sample of a study of blood T cell repertoires in COVID-19. The data were produced by immunoSEQ multiplex PCR, yet TCRdb's version contains in-frame clones alone and is incomplete. This table has just over 250,000 clones, about 90% appearing once. Material: peripheral blood. The receptors derive from a person aged 18 to 30 with COVID-19, enrolled during active disease. CDR3s leave out the opening cysteine and the closing phenylalanine or tryptophan. Fields, in order: CDR3 length, D gene, clone size, J gene, V gene, CDR3 protein. The D gene is left open where the match is weak. Clone size, where shown, is once, few, many, or a class for clones that have expanded.

len: 13; d_gene: TRBD2; abundance: NA; j_gene: TRBJ2-7; v_gene: TRBV5-1; CDR3aa: ASSLAGGGPYEQY
len: 13; d_gene: NA; abundance: NA; j_gene: TRBJ2-5; v_gene: TRBV18; CDR3aa: ASSLAGLAGETQY
len: 11; d_gene: NA; abundance: NA; j_gene: TRBJ2-5; v_gene: TRBV5-4; CDR3aa: ASSSDLQETQY
len: 13; d_gene: NA; abundance: NA; j_gene: TRBJ2-4; v_gene: TRBV24-1; CDR3aa: ATSDSALGQDIQY
len: 10; d_gene: NA; abundance: NA; j_gene: TRBJ2-5; v_gene: TRBV29-1; CDR3aa: SVVQNRETQY
len: 11; d_gene: NA; abundance: once; j_gene: TRBJ1-1; v_gene: TRBV4-1; CDR3aa: ASSQVQNTEAF
len: 14; d_gene: TRBD2; abundance: NA; j_gene: TRBJ2-7; v_gene: TRBV10-3; CDR3aa: AISESGEGYSYEQY
len: 12; d_gene: TRBD2; abundance: NA; j_gene: TRBJ2-7; v_gene: TRBV18; CDR3aa: ASSLTSGNYEQY
len: 11; d_gene: NA; abundance: once; j_gene: TRBJ2-1; v_gene: TRBV11-2; CDR3aa: ASSLGSQGEQF
len: 12; d_gene: TRBD2; abundance: NA; j_gene: TRBJ2-7; v_gene: TRBV10-3; CDR3aa: AISEAGGSNEQY
len: 14; d_gene: NA; abundance: few; j_gene: TRBJ1-6; v_gene: TRBV5-4; CDR3aa: ASSSQTSSYNSPLH
len: 12; d_gene: NA; abundance: NA; j_gene: TRBJ1-1; v_gene: TRBV19; CDR3aa: ASSRETGNTEAF
len: 13; d_gene: NA; abundance: NA; j_gene: TRBJ1-1; v_gene: TRBV15; CDR3aa: ATSRAQGKYTEAF
len: 9; d_gene: NA; abundance: NA; j_gene: TRBJ2-2; v_gene: TRBV29-1; CDR3aa: SVGGGGELF
len: 13; d_gene: TRBD1; abundance: NA; j_gene: TRBJ2-4; v_gene: TRBV2; CDR3aa: ASSGTGKAKNIQY
len: 12; d_gene: TRBD2; abundance: NA; j_gene: TRBJ2-7; v_gene: TRBV4-2; CDR3aa: ASSRLAGEYEQY
len: 14; d_gene: TRBD1; abundance: NA; j_gene: TRBJ1-1; v_gene: TRBV27; CDR3aa: ASTLRVTGGLTEAF
len: 11; d_gene: NA; abundance: NA; j_gene: TRBJ2-6; v_gene: TRBV29-1; CDR3aa: SGQLSGANVLT
len: 13; d_gene: TRBD2; abundance: NA; j_gene: TRBJ2-1; v_gene: TRBV27; CDR3aa: ASSSGTSGSNEQF
len: 11; d_gene: NA; abundance: NA; j_gene: TRBJ2-1; v_gene: TRBV7-8; CDR3aa: ASSSSTGNEQF
len: 13; d_gene: TRBD2; abundance: once; j_gene: TRBJ2-3; v_gene: TRBV4-1; CDR3aa: ASSLLAGGSDTQY
len: 12; d_gene: TRBD2; abundance: NA; j_gene: TRBJ2-3; v_gene: TRBV4-3; CDR3aa: ASSRTSGRDTQY
len: 12; d_gene: NA; abundance: NA; j_gene: TRBJ2-1; v_gene: TRBV3-1/TRBV3-2; CDR3aa: ASSPGRLPYEQF
len: 10; d_gene: NA; abundance: NA; j_gene: TRBJ1-1; v_gene: TRBV12-3/TRBV12-4; CDR3aa: ASSLYGSQAF
len: 9; d_gene: NA; abundance: NA; j_gene: TRBJ2-7; v_gene: TRBV6-2/TRBV6-3; CDR3aa: ASSRLDNQY
len: 14; d_gene: TRBD1; abundance: NA; j_gene: TRBJ2-7; v_gene: TRBV4-3; CDR3aa: ASSQDLGQGASEQY
len: 11; d_gene: NA; abundance: NA; j_gene: TRBJ2-7; v_gene: TRBV30; CDR3aa: AWSVKVDREQY
len: 14; d_gene: NA; abundance: NA; j_gene: TRBJ1-1; v_gene: TRBV28; CDR3aa: ASSLPGTPANTEAF
len: 12; d_gene: NA; abundance: NA; j_gene: TRBJ2-5; v_gene: TRBV5-1; CDR3aa: ASSLLDSEETQY
len: 12; d_gene: NA; abundance: once; j_gene: TRBJ2-2; v_gene: TRBV6-6; CDR3aa: ASSGVRGTGELF
len: 14; d_gene: NA; abundance: NA; j_gene: TRBJ2-7; v_gene: TRBV15; CDR3aa: ATSMGAGRAYYEQY
len: 13; d_gene: TRBD1; abundance: NA; j_gene: TRBJ1-5; v_gene: TRBV28; CDR3aa: ASSFGQGGNQPQH
len: 16; d_gene: TRBD2; abundance: NA; j_gene: TRBJ2-2; v_gene: TRBV18; CDR3aa: ASSPPGVLAGDTGELF